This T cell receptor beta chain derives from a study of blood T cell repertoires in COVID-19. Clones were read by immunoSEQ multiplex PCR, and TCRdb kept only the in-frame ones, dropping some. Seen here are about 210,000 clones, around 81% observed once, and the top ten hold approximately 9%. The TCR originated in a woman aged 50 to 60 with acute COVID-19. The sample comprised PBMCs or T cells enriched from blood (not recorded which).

The CDR3: CASSLKHNQPQHF. Here the CDR3 DNA reads TGTGCCAGCAGTTTAAAACACAATCAGCCCCAGCATTTT. The V and J genes are TRBV12-3 or TRBV12-4 and TRBJ1-5; D is unclear. This CDR3 is built from 13 residues. Trimming took off 2 bases at V and 3 bases at J, with 5 bases between the two ends.